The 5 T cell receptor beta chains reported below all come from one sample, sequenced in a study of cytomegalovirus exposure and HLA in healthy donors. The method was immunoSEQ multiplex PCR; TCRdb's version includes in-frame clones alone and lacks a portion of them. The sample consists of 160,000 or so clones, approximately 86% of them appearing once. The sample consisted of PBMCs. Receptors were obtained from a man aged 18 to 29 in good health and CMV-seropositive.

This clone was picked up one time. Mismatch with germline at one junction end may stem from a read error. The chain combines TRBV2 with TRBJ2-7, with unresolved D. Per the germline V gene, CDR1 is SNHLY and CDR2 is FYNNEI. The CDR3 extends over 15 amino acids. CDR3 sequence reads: CASREGNYPTYEQYF. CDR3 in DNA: TGTGCCAGCAGAGAAGGGAACTACCCTACCTACGAGCAGTACTTC. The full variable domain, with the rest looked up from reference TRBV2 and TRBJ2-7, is EPEVTQTPSHQVTQMGQEVILRCVPISNHLYFYWYRQILGQKVEFLVSFYNNEISEKSEIFDDQFSVERPDGSNFTLKIRSTKLEDSAMYFCASREGNYPTYEQYFGPGTRLTVT.

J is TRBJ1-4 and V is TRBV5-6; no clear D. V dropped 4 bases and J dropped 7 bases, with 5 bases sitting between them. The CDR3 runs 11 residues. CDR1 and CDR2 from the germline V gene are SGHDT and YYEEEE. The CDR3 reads CASSLGEKLFF. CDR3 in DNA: TGTGCCAGCAGCCTCGGTGAAAAACTGTTTTTT.

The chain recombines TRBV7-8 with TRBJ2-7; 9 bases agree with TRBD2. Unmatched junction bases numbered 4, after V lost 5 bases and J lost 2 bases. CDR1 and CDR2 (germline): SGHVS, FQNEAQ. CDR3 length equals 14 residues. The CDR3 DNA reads TGTGCCAGCAGCGCCCGACTAGCGGCCTACGAGCAGTACTTC. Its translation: CASSARLAAYEQYF.

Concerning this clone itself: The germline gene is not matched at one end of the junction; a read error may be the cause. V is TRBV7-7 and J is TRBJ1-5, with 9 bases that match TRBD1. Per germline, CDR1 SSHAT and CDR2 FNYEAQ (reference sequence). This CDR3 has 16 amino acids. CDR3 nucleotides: TGTGCTAGCAGCGTAGGACAGGGGCTGGGCAATCAGCCCCAGCATTTT. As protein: CASSVGQGLGNQPQHF.

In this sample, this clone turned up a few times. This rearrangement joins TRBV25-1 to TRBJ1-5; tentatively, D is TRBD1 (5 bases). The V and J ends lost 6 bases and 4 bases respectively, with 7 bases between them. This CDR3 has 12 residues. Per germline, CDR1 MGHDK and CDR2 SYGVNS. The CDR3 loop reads CASREGNQPQHF. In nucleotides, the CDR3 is TGTGCCAGCAGGGAGGGGAATCAGCCCCAGCATTTT. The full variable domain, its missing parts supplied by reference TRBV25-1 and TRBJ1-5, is EADIYQTPRYLVIGTGKKITLECSQTMGHDKMYWYQQDPGMELHLIHYSYGVNSTEKGDLSSESTVSRIRTEHFPLTLESARPSHTSQYLCASREGNQPQHFGDGTRLSIL.